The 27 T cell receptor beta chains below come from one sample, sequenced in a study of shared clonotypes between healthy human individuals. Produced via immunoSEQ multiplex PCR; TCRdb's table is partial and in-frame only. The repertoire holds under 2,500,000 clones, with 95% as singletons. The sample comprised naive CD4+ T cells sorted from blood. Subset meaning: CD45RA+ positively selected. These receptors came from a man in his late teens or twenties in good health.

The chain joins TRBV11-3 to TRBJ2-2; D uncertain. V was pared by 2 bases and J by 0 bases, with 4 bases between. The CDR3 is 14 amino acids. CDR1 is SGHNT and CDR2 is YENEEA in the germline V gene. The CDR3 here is CASSLTSNTGELFF. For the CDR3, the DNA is TGTGCCAGCAGCTTAACCTCGAACACCGGGGAGCTGTTTTTT.

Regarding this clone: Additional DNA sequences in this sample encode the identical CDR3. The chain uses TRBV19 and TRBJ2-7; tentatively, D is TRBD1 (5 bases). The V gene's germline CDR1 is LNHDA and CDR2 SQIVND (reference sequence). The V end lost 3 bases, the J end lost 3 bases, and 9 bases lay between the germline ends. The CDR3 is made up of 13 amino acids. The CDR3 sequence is CASSIRDSYEQYF. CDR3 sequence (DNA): TGTGCCAGTAGTATTCGCGACAGCTACGAGCAGTACTTC. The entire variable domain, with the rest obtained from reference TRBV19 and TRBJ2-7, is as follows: DGGITQSPKYLFRKEGQNVTLSCEQNLNHDAMYWYRQDPGQGLRLIYYSQIVNDFQKGDIAEGYSVSREKKESFPLTVTSAQKNPTAFYLCASSIRDSYEQYFGPGTRLTVT.

This CDR3 reads CASSTGLAGAAKTQYF. Here the CDR3 DNA reads TGTGCCAGCAGCACGGGACTAGCGGGGGCCGCGAAGACCCAGTACTTC. The chain links TRBV6-6 to TRBJ2-5, with 14 bases identical to TRBD2. The CDR3 totals 16 residues. Losses at the gene ends were 6 bases for V and 6 bases for J; bases not matched to a gene: 9. CDR1 and CDR2 from the germline V gene are MNHNY and SVGAGI (reference sequence).

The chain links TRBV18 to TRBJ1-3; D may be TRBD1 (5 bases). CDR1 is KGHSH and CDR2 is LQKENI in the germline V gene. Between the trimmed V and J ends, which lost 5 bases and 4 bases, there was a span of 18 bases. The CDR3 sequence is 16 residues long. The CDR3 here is CASSGDRRNSGNTIYF. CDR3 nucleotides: TGTGCCAGCTCAGGCGACAGAAGAAATTCCGGAAACACCATATATTTT.

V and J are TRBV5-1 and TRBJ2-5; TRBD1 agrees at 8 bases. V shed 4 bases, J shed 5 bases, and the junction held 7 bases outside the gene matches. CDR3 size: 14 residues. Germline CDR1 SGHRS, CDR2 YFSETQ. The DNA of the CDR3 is TGCGCCAGCAGCACGACAGGGGCCAGGGAGACCCAGTACTTC. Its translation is CASSTTGARETQYF.

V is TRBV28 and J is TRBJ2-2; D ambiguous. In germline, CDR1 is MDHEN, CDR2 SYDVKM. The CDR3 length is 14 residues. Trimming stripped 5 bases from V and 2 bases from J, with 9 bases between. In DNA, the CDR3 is TGTGCCAGCAGTCCAGACGGCAACACCGGGGAGCTGTTTTTT. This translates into CASSPDGNTGELFF.

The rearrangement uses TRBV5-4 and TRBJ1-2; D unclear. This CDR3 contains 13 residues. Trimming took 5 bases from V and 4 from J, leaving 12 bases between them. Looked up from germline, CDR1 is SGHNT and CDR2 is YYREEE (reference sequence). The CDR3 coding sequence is TGTGCCAGCAGTTTAGACACACTCTATGGCTACACCTTC. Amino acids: CASSLDTLYGYTF.

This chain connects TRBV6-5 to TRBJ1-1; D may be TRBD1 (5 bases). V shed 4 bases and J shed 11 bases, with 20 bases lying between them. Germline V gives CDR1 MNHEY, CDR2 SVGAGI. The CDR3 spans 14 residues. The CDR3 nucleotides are TGTGCCAGCAGTTCCGGGACTCTCAAGCAAACCGCTTTCTTT. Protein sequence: CASSSGTLKQTAFF.

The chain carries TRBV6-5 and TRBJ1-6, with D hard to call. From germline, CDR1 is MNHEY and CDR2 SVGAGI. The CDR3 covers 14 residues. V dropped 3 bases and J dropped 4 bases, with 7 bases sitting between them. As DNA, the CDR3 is TGTGCCAGCAGTTATCGGCGGTATAATTCACCCCTCCACTTT. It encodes CASSYRRYNSPLHF.

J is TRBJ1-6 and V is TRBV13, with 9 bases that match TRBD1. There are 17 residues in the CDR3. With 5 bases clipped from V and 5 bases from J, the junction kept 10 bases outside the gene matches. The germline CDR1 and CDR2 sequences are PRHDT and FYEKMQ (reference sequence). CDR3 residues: CASSPGDRDLHNSPLHF. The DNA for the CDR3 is TGTGCCAGCAGCCCGGGGGACAGGGATCTCCATAATTCACCCCTCCACTTT.

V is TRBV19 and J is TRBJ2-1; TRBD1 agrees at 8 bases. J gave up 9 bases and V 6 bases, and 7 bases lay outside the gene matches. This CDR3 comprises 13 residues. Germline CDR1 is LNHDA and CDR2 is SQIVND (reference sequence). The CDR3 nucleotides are TGTGCCAGTAGCGACGGACAGGGTGGTGAGCAGTTCTTC. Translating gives CASSDGQGGEQFF.

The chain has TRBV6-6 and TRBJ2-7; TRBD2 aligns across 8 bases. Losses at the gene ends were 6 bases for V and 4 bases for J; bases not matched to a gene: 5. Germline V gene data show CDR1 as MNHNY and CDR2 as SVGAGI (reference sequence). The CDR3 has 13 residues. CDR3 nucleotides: TGTGCCAGCAGCGGGGGGGCGCAGTACGAGCAGTACTTC. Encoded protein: CASSGGAQYEQYF.

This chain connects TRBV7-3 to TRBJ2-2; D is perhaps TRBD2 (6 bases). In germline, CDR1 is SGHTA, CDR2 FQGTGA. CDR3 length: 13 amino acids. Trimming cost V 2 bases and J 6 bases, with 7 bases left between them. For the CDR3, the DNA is TGTGCCAGCAGCTTAGGAGGGGCCGGGGAGCTGTTTTTT. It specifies CASSLGGAGELFF.

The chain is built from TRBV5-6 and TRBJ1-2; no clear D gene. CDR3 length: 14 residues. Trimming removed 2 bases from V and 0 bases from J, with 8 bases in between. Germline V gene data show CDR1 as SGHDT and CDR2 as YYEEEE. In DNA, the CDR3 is TGTGCCAGCAGCTTCGCCCAGGCTAACTATGGCTACACCTTC. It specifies CASSFAQANYGYTF.

In DNA, the CDR3 is TGTGCCAGCAGCTCAATGGAGGGGACAGGGTTACCAGATACGCAGTATTTT. It translates to CASSSMEGTGLPDTQYF. The rearrangement uses TRBV9 and TRBJ2-3, with TRBD1 matching 9 bases. CDR1 SGDLS and CDR2 YYNGEE come from the germline V gene. The CDR3 has 17 amino acids. The junction had 13 bases not matched to a gene; V was cut back by 4 bases and J by 4 bases.

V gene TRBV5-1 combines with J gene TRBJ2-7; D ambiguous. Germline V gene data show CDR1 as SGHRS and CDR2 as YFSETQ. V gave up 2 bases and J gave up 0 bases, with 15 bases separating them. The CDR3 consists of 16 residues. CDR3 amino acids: CASSFLPFPSSYEQYF. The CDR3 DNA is TGCGCCAGCAGCTTCTTGCCCTTTCCGAGCTCCTACGAGCAGTACTTC.

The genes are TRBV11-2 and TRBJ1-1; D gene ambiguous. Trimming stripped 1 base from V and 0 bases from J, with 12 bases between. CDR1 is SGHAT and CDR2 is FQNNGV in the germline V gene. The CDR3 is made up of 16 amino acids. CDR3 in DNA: TGTGCCAGCAGCTTAGTATTTGGCTTATTGAACACTGAAGCTTTCTTT. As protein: CASSLVFGLLNTEAFF. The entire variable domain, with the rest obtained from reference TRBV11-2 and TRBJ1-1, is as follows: EAGVAQSPRYKIIEKRQSVAFWCNPISGHATLYWYQQILGQGPKLLIQFQNNGVVDDSQLPKDRFSAERLKGVDSTLKIQPAKLEDSAVYLCASSLVFGLLNTEAFFGQGTRLTVV.

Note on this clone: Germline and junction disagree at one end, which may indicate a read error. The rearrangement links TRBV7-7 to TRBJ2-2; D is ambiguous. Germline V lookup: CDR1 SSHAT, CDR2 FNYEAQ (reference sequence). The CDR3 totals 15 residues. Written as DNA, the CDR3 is TGTGCTAGCAGCCCCCAATACGAGAACACCGGGGAGCTGTTTTTT. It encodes CASSPQYENTGELFF.

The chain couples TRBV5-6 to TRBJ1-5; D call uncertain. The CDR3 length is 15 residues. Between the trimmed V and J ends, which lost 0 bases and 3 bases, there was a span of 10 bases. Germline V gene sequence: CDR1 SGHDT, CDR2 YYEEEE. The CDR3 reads CASSLGWQANQPQHF. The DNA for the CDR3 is TGTGCCAGCAGCTTGGGTTGGCAGGCCAATCAGCCCCAGCATTTT.

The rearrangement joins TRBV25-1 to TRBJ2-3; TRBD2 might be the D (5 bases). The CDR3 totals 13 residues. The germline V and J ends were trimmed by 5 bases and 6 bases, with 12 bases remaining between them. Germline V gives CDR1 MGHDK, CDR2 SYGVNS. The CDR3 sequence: CASSPAASDTQYF. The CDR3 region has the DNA TGTGCCAGCAGTCCCGCGGCTAGCGATACGCAGTATTTT.

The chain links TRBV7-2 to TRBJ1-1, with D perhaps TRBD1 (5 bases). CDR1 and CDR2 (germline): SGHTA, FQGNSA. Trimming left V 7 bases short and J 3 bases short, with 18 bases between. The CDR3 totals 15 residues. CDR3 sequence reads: CASKLRYSGDTEAFF. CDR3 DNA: TGTGCCAGCAAGCTTAGGTATTCGGGGGACACTGAAGCTTTCTTT.

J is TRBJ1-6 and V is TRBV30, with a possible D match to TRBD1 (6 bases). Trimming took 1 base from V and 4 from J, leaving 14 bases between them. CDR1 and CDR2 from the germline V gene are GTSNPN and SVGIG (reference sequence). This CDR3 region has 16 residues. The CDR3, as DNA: TGTGCCTGGAGTGAACAGGGTTCGGGTTATAATTCACCCCTCCACTTT. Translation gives CAWSEQGSGYNSPLHF.

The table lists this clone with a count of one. CDR3 coding DNA: TGTGCCAGCAGCTACACCTCTGGAAACACCATATATTTT. It yields the protein CASSYTSGNTIYF. The chain is built from TRBV5-6 and TRBJ1-3; the D is unclear. Trimming removed 3 bases at V and 0 bases at J, with 4 bases between. CDR1 and CDR2 (germline): SGHDT, YYEEEE. The CDR3 consists of 13 residues.

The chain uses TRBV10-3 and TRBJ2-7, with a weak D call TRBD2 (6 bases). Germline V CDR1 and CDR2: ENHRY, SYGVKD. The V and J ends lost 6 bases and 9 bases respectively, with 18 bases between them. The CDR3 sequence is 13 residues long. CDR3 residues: CAIRRWEEGGQYF. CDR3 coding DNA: TGTGCCATCAGAAGGTGGGAGGAGGGCGGGCAGTACTTC.

CDR3 DNA: TGTGCCAGCAGCCCGATACGGGCTTCTGGAAACACCATATATTTT. Residues: CASSPIRASGNTIYF. The J gene is TRBJ1-3, the V gene TRBV7-2; no clear D. The CDR3 consists of 15 residues. The V gene's germline CDR1 is SGHTA and CDR2 FQGNSA. Trimming shortened V by 5 bases and J by 1 base, and 12 bases separated the two germline ends. Looking up the rest from reference TRBV7-2 and TRBJ1-3 gives the full variable domain: GAGVSQSPSNKVTEKGKDVELRCDPISGHTALYWYRQSLGQGLEFLIYFQGNSAPDKSGLPSDRFSAERTGGSVSTLTIQRTQQEDSAVYLCASSPIRASGNTIYFGEGSWLTVV.

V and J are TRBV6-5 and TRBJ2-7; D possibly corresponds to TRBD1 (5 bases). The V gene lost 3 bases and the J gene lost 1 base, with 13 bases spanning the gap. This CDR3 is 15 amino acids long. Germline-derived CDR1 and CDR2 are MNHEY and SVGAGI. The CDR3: CASSYQGVGSYEQYF. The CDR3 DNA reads TGTGCCAGCAGTTATCAGGGTGTAGGGTCCTACGAGCAGTACTTC.

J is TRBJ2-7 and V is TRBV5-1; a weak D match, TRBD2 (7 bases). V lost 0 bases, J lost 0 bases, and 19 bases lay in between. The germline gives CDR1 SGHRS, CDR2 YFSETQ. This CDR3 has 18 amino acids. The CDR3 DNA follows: TGCGCCAGCAGCTTGGCCGCGGGGGCCTTAACAAGCTCCTACGAGCAGTACTTC. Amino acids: CASSLAAGALTSSYEQYF.